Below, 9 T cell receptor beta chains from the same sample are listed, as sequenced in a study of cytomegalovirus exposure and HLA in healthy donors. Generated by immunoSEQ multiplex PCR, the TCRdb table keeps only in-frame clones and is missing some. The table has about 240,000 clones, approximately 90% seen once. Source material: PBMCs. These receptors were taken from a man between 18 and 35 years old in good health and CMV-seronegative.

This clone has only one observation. In nucleotides, the CDR3 is TGTGCCACCAGCAGAGATTCAGGGGGGAATGAAAAACTGTTTTTT. Its translation: CATSRDSGGNEKLFF. The gene calls are TRBV15 and TRBJ1-4, with 7 bases lining up with TRBD1. Germline CDR1 LNHNV, CDR2 YYDKDF (reference sequence). The CDR3 is 15 residues long. V was clipped by 0 bases and J by 5 bases; unmatched bases: 3.

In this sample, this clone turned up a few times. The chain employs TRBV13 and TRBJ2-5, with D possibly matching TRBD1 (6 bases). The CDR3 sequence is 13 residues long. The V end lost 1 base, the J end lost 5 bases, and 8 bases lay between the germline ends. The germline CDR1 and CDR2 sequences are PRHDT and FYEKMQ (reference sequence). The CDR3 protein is CASSLAGVETQYF. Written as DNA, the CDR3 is TGTGCCAGCAGCTTAGCAGGGGTGGAGACCCAGTACTTC. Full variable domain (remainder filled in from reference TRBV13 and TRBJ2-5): AAGVIQSPRHLIKEKRETATLKCYPIPRHDTVYWYQQGPGQDPQFLISFYEKMQSDKGSIPDRFSAQQFSDYHSELNMSSLELGDSALYFCASSLAGVETQYFGPGTRLLVL.

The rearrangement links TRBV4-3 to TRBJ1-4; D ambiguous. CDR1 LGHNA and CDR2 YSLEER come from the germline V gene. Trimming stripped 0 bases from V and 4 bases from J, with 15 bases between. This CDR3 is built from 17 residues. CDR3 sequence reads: CASSQEISGQVNEKLFF. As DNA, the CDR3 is TGCGCCAGCAGCCAAGAAATTTCAGGTCAAGTTAATGAAAAACTGTTTTTT.

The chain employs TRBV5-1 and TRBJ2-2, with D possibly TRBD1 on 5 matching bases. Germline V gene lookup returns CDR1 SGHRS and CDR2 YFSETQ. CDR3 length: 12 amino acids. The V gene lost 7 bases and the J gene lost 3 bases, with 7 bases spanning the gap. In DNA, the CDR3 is TGCGCCAGCGGCAGGGACACCGGGGAGCTGTTTTTT. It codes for CASGRDTGELFF.

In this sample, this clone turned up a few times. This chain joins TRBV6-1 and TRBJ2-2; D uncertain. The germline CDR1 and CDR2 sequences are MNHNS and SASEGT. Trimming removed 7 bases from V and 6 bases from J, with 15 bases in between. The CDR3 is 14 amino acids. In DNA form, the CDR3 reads TGTGCCAGCACTAGTGAGCCTGGAGCCGGGGAGCTGTTTTTT. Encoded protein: CASTSEPGAGELFF.

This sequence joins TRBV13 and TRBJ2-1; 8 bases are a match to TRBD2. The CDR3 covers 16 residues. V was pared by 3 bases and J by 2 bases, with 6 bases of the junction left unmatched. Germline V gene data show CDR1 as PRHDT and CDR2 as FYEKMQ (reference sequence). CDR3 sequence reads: CASSFGGGRTYNEQFF. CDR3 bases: TGTGCCAGCAGCTTTGGGGGCGGGAGGACCTACAATGAGCAGTTCTTC.

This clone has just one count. CDR3 in DNA: TGTGCCAGCAGCTTAGTGTCGTGGCAGGGGAACAACGAGCAGTACTTC. It yields the protein CASSLVSWQGNNEQYF. The gene calls are TRBV7-2 and TRBJ2-7, with a possible D match to TRBD1 (6 bases). The CDR3 is made up of 16 amino acids. The V and J ends lost 1 base and 5 bases respectively, with 18 bases between them. Per germline, CDR1 SGHTA and CDR2 FQGNSA.

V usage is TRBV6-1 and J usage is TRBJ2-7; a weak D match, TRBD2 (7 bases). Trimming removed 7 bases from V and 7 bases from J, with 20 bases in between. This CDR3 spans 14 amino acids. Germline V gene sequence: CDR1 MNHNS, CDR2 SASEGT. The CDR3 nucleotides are TGTGCCAGCATCATTGCAGGGGCAGCGGGGGAGCAGTACTTC. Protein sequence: CASIIAGAAGEQYF.

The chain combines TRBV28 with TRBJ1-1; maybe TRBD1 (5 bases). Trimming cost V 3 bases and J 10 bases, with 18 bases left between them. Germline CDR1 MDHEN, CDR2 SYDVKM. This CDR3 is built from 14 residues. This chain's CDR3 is CASSLRGYQEGAFF. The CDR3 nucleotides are TGTGCCAGCAGTTTGCGGGGCTATCAGGAAGGAGCTTTCTTT.